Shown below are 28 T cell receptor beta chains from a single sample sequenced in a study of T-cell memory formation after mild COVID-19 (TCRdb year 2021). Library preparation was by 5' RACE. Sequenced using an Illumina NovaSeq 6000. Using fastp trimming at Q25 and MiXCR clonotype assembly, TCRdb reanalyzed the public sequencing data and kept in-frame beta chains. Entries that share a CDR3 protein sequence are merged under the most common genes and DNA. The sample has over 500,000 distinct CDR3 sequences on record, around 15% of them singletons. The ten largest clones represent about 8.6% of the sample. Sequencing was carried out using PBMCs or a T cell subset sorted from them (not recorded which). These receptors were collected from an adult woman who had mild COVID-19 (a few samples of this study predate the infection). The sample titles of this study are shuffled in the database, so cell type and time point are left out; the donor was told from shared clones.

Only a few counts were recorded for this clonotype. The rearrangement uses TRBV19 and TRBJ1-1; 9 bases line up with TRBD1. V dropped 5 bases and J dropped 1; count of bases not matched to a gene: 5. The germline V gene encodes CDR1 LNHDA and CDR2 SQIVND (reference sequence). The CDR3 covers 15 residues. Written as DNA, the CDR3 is TGTGCCAGTAGTCTCGACAGGGGGGAGAACACTGAAGCTTTCTTT. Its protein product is CASSLDRGENTEAFF.

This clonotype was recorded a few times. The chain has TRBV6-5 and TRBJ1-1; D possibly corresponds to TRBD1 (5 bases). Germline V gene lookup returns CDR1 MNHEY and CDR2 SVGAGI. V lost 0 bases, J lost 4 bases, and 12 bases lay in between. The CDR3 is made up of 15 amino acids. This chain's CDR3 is CASSYSNGGGTEAFF. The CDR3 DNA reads TGTGCCAGCAGTTACTCGAATGGGGGGGGCACTGAAGCTTTCTTT.

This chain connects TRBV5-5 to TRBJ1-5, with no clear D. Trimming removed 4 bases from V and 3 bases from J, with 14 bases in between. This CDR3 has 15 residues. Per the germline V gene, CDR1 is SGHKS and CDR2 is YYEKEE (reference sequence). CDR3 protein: CASSLRDEDNQPQHF. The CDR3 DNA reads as TGTGCCAGCAGCCTCCGAGACGAGGACAATCAGCCCCAGCATTTT.

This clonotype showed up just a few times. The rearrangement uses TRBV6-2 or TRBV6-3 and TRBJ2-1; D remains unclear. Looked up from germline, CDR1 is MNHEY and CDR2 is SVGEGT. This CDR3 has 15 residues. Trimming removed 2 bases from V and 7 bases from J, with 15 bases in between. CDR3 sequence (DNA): TGTGCCAGCAGTTACCTTGAGCTTCGTCCTAATGAGCAGTTCTTC. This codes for CASSYLELRPNEQFF.

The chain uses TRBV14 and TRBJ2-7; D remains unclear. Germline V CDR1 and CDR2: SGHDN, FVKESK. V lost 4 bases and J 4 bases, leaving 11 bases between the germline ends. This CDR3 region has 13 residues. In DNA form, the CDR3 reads TGTGCCAGCAGCCGACGGGCAGCTTACGAGCAGTACTTC. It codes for CASSRRAAYEQYF.

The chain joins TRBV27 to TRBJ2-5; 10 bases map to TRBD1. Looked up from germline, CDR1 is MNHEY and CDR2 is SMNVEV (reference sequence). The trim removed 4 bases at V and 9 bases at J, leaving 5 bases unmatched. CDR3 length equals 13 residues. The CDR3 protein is CASSSRDRGPQYF. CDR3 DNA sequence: TGTGCCAGCAGTTCCCGGGACAGGGGCCCCCAGTACTTC.

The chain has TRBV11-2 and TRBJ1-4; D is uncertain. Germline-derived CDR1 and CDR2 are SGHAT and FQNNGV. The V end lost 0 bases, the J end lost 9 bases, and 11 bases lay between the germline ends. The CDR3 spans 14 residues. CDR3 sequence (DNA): TGTGCCAGCAGCTTAGATGGCCGACCCCAAAAACTGTTTTTT. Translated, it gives CASSLDGRPQKLFF.

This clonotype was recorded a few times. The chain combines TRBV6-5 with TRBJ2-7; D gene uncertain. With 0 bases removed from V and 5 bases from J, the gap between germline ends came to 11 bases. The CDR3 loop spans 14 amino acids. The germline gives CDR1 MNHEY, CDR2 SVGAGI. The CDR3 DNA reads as TGTGCCAGCAGTTACTCTGGCAGCGTCGACGAGCAGTACTTC. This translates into CASSYSGSVDEQYF.

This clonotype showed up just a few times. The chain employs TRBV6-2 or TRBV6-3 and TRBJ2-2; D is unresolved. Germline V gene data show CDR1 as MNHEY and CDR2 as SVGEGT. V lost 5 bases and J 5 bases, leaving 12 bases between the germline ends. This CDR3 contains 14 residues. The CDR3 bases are TGTGCCAGCAGTACTTCAGGTTTTACCGGGGAGCTGTTTTTT. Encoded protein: CASSTSGFTGELFF.

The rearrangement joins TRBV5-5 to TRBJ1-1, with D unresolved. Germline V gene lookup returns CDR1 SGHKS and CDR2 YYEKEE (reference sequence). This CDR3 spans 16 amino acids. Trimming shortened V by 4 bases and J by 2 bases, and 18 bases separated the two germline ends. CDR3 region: CASSLRRTETNTEAFF. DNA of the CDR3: TGTGCCAGCAGCCTACGCAGGACGGAAACTAACACTGAAGCTTTCTTT.

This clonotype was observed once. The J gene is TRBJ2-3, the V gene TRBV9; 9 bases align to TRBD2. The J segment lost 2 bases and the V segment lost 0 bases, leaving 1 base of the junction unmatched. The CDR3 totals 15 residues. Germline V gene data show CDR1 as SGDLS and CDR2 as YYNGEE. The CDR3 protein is CASSVASGNTDTQYF. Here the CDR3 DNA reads TGTGCCAGCAGCGTAGCTAGCGGGAACACAGATACGCAGTATTTT.

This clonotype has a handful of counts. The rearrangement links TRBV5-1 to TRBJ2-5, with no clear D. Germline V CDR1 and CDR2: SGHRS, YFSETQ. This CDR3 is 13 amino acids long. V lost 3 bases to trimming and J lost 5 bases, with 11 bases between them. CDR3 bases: TGCGCCAGCAGCTCAGGTGCGGTGGAGACCCAGTACTTC. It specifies CASSSGAVETQYF.

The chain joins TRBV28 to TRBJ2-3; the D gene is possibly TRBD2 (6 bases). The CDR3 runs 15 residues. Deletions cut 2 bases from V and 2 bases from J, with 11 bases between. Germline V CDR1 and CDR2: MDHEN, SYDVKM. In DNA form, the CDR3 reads TGTGCCAGCAGTTTAGCGGCGGGGCTCACAGATACGCAGTATTTT. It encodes CASSLAAGLTDTQYF.

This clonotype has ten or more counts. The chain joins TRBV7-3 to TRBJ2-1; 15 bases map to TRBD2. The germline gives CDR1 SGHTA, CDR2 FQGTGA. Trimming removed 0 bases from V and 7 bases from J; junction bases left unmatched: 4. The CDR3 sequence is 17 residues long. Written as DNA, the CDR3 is TGTGCCAGCAGCTTAACAGGACTAGCGGGGGGGCCGAATGAGCAGTTCTTC. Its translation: CASSLTGLAGGPNEQFF.

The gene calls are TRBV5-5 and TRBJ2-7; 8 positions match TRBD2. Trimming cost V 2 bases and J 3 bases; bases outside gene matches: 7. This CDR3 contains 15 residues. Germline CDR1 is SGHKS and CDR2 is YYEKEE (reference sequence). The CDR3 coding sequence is TGTGCCAGCAGCTTTAGGGATAGCGGGGACTACGAGCAGTACTTC. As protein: CASSFRDSGDYEQYF.

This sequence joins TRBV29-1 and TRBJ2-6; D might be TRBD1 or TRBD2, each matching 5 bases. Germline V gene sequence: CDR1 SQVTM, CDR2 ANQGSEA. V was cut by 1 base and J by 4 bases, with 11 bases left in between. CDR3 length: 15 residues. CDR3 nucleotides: TGCAGCGTTGAAGGTCAGGGAGACGGGGCCAACGTCCTGACTTTC. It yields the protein CSVEGQGDGANVLTF.

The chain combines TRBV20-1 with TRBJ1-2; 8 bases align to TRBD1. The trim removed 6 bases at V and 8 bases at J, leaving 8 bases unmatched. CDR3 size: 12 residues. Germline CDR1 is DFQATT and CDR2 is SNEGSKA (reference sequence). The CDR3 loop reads CSALDRVEGYTF. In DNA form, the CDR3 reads TGCAGTGCCCTGGACAGGGTAGAGGGCTACACCTTC.

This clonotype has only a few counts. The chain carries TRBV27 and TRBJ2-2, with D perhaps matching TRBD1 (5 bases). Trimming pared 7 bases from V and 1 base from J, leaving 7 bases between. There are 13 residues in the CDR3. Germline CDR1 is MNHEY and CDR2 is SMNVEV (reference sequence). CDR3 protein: CASNQGNTGELFF. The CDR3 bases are TGTGCCAGCAACCAGGGGAACACCGGGGAGCTGTTTTTT.

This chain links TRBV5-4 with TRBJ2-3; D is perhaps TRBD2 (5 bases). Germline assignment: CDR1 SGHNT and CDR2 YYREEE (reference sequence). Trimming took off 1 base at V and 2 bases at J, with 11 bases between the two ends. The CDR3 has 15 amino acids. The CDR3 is CASSLIPGDTDTQYF. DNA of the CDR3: TGTGCCAGCAGCTTGATCCCCGGGGACACAGATACGCAGTATTTT.

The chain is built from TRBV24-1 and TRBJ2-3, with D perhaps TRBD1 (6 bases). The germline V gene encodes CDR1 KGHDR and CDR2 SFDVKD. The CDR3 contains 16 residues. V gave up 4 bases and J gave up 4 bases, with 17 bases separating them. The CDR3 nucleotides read TGTGCCACCAGTGACCCTGGGACAATTCTGCCAGATACGCAGTATTTT. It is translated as CATSDPGTILPDTQYF.

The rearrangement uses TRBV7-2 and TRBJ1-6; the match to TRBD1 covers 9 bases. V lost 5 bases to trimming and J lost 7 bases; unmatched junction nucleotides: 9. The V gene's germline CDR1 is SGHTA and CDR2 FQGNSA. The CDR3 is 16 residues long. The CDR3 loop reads CASSRPGTGRNSPLHF. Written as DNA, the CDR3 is TGTGCCAGCAGCCGACCAGGGACAGGGAGAAATTCACCCCTCCACTTT.

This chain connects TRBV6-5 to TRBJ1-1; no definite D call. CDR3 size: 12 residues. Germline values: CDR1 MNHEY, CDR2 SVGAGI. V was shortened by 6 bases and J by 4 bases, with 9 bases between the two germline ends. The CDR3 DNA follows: TGTGCCAGCAGGACCGACGTCACTGAAGCTTTCTTT. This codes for CASRTDVTEAFF.

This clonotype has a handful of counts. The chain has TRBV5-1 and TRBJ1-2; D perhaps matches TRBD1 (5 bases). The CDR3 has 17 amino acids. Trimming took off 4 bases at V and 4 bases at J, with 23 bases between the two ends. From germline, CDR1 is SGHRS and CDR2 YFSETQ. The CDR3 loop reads CASSTLGGRTRAYGYTF. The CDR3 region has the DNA TGCGCCAGCAGCACCCTGGGAGGCAGGACAAGGGCCTATGGCTACACCTTC.

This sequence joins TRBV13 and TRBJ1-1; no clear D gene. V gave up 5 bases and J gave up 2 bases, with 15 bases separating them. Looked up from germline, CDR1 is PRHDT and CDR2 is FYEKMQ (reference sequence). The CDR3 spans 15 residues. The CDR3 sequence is CASSLPRLGNTEAFF. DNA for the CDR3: TGTGCCAGCAGCCTCCCGAGGCTGGGTAACACTGAAGCTTTCTTT.

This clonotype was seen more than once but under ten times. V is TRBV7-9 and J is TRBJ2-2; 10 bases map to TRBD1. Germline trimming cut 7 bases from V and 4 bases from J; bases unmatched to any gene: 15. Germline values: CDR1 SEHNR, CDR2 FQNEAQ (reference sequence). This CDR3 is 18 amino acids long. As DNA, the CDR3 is TGTGCCAGCACCTTGGACAGGGGGGTAATTGTTCGCACCGGGGAGCTGTTTTTT. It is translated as CASTLDRGVIVRTGELFF.

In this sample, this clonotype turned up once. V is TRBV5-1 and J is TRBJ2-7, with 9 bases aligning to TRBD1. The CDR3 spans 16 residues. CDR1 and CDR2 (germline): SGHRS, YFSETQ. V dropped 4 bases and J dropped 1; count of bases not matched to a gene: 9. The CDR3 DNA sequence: TGCGCCAGCAGCCTAACTTCCGGGACAGGGTCCTACGAGCAGTACTTC. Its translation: CASSLTSGTGSYEQYF.

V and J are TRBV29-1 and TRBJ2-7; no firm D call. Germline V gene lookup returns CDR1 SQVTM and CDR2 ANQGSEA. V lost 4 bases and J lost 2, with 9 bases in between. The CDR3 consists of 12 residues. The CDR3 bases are TGCAGCGTTGTGGCAGGAACCTACGAGCAGTACTTC. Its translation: CSVVAGTYEQYF.

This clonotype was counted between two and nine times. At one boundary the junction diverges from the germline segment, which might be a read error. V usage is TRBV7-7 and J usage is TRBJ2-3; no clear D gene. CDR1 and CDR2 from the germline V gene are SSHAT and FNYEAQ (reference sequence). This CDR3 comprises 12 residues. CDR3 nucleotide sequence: TGTGCTAGCAGCCATTTGGGAGATACGCAGTATTTT. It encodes CASSHLGDTQYF.